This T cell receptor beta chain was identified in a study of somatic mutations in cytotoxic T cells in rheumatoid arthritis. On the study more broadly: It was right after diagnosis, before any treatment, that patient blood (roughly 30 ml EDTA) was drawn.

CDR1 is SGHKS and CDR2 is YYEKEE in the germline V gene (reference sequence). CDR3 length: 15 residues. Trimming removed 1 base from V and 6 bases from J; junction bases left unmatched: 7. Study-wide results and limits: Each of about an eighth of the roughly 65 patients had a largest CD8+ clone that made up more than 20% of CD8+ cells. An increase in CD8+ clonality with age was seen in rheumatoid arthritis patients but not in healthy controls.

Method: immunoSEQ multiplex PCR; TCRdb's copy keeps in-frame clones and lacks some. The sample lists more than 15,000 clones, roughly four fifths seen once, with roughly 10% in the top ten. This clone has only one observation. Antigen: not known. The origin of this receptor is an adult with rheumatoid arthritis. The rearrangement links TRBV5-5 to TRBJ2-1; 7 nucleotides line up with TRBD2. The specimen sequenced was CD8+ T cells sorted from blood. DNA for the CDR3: TGTGCCAGCAGCTTGTACTGGGGCGGGGGCAATGAGCAGTTCTTC. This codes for CASSLYWGGGNEQFF.